This TCR beta chain was identified in a study of blood T cell repertoires in COVID-19. Background on the study: Samples taken during acute and convalescent COVID-19 were collected in the United States, Italy and Spain. The analysed material was cDNA or gDNA that came from T cells, B-cell-depleted T cells, or PBMCs.

Germline V lookup: CDR1 LGHDT, CDR2 YNNKEL (reference sequence). Between the trimmed V and J ends, which lost 2 bases and 0 bases, there was a span of 13 bases. CDR3 length: 16 amino acids. In the original analysis: Estimation of nucleated cell counts was performed using reference gene primer amplification. Method: immunoSEQ multiplex PCR; TCRdb's copy keeps in-frame clones and lacks some. D and trimming come from the DNA, and the V and J calls and clone size come from that table. The sample lists about 76,000 clones; 75% to 90% were seen once. This TCR was sampled from a man aged 45-65 years with active COVID-19. This sequence joins TRBV3-1 (or the pseudogene TRBV3-2) and TRBJ1-2, with TRBD1 as a possible D gene (5 bases). Sequencing was performed on peripheral blood. The CDR3 DNA sequence: TGTGCCAGCAGCCAATACAGGTGGGGTACTAACTATGGCTACACCTTC. As protein: CASSQYRWGTNYGYTF.